The 6 T cell receptor beta chains reported below all come from one sample, sequenced in a study of blood T cell repertoires in COVID-19. The data were produced by immunoSEQ multiplex PCR, yet TCRdb's version contains in-frame clones alone and is incomplete. The table lists some 100,000 clones, about 89% of them singletons, with about 18% in the top ten. The specimen was peripheral blood. All receptors come from a man aged 45-65 years with acute or convalescent COVID-19.

V and J are TRBV19 and TRBJ1-1; D is ambiguous. V dropped 1 base and J dropped 5 bases, with 14 bases sitting between them. This CDR3 region has 15 residues. The V gene's germline CDR1 is LNHDA and CDR2 SQIVND (reference sequence). The DNA for the CDR3 is TGTGCCAGTAGTATAGGACGGCCGAGAGGGACTGAAGCTTTCTTT. Translated: CASSIGRPRGTEAFF.

V is TRBV6-5 and J is TRBJ2-7; weak D call: TRBD1 (6 bases). V lost 6 bases and J lost 5, with 17 bases in between. The CDR3 has 14 residues. Germline CDR1 reads MNHEY; CDR2 reads SVGAGI. The CDR3 region is CASSRGQTANEQYF. The DNA for the CDR3 is TGTGCCAGCAGCCGCGGACAGACGGCGAACGAGCAGTACTTC.

V is TRBV7-2 and J is TRBJ1-5; D gene ambiguous. Germline V gene lookup returns CDR1 SGHTA and CDR2 FQGNSA. The length of the CDR3 is 15 residues. Trimming removed 5 bases at V and 4 bases at J, with 15 bases between. CDR3 DNA sequence: TGTGCCAGCAGCCCGACATGGCTTAAGAATCAGCCCCAGCATTTT. This translates into CASSPTWLKNQPQHF. Complete variable domain (other parts from reference TRBV7-2 and TRBJ1-5): GAGVSQSPSNKVTEKGKDVELRCDPISGHTALYWYRQSLGQGLEFLIYFQGNSAPDKSGLPSDRFSAERTGGSVSTLTIQRTQQEDSAVYLCASSPTWLKNQPQHFGDGTRLSIL.

This chain connects TRBV4-1 to TRBJ1-3; D is perhaps TRBD1 (6 bases). This CDR3 spans 15 amino acids. Germline assignment: CDR1 MGHRA and CDR2 YSYEKL. The V end was cut by 3 bases, the J end by 0 bases, with 9 bases between. The CDR3 DNA reads as TGCGCCAGCAGCCAGGGACACTCCTCTGGAAACACCATATATTTT. This encodes CASSQGHSSGNTIYF.

This clone has only a few counts. The chain joins TRBV11-2 to TRBJ2-3; D gene uncertain. This CDR3 has 14 residues. Per the germline V gene, CDR1 is SGHAT and CDR2 is FQNNGV. Between the trimmed V and J ends, which lost 5 bases and 0 bases, there was a span of 9 bases. The CDR3 DNA is TGTGCCAGCAGCCGCACGACTAGCACAGATACGCAGTATTTT. Its translation: CASSRTTSTDTQYF.

This clone was recorded once. This chain uses TRBV19 with TRBJ1-1; a possible D gene is TRBD1 (5 bases). The germline V gene encodes CDR1 LNHDA and CDR2 SQIVND (reference sequence). Between the trimmed V and J ends, which lost 6 bases and 3 bases, there was a span of 11 bases. This CDR3 is built from 13 residues. The CDR3 nucleotides read TGTGCCAGTAGGGGAAGACAGCACACTGAAGCTTTCTTT. The encoded protein is CASRGRQHTEAFF.